This TCR beta chain appears in the sequencing data of a study of blood T cells in healthy people across ages. The CDR3 totals 11 residues. V gave up 7 bases and J gave up 9 bases, with 11 bases separating them. Germline V gives CDR1 MNHNY, CDR2 SVGAGI (reference sequence). The donors, all healthy, were Caucasians living in Russia, aged about 6 to 100. PBMCs, at least 7 million per sample, were isolated. Together with a sample-barcoded 5' primer, a J-beta primer mix was included in a second PCR lasting roughly 6 to 12 cycles. Through a template-switch adaptor with 12 random nucleotides, each cDNA molecule received a tag. Using its own MiXCR run on the 5' RACE reads, TCRdb lists one record per CDR3 protein. The repertoire holds just over 800,000 distinct CDR3 sequences, with around 62% as singletons.

This clonotype was sampled from a man under 40 in good health. The sequencing input was blood. V and J are TRBV6-6 and TRBJ2-3; D call uncertain. Here the CDR3 reads CASIHLHTQYF. In DNA form, the CDR3 reads TGTGCCAGCATCCACCTTCACACGCAGTATTTT.